The T cell receptor beta chain under discussion was sequenced for a study of blood T cell repertoires in COVID-19. Study context: PBMCs, B-cell-depleted T cells, or T cells provided the cDNA or gDNA that made up the material.

Method: immunoSEQ multiplex PCR; TCRdb's copy keeps in-frame clones and lacks some. The top ten clones hold 2.5% to 3.5% of a sample with 350,000 to 450,000 clones, roughly 86% of them seen once. Sequencing was done on a sample of peripheral blood. The receptor comes from a human donor in a cohort sampled during active COVID-19.

CDR3 amino acids: CASGELAGGRYNEQFF. The CDR3 region has the DNA TGCGCCAGCGGAGAACTAGCGGGGGGACGTTACAATGAGCAGTTCTTC. V is TRBV10-2 and J is TRBJ2-1; 12 bases are shared with TRBD2. Per the germline V gene, CDR1 is WSHSY and CDR2 is SAAADI. The J segment lost 4 bases and the V segment lost 8 bases, leaving 9 bases of the junction unmatched. This CDR3 spans 16 amino acids.